One TCR beta chain is described in this entry. CDR1 is LNHNV and CDR2 is YYDKDF in the germline V gene (reference sequence). The CDR3 totals 16 residues. V gave up 0 bases and J gave up 5 bases; unmatched junction bases: 4. These data come from a study of cytomegalovirus exposure and HLA in healthy donors. PCR used 60 Vbeta primers and 13 Jbeta primers. As processed by the authors: Unique TCR beta chains numbered roughly 83 million in a later analysis, with around 10 million shared. TCRdb keeps only in-frame clones here, not all; method: immunoSEQ multiplex PCR. V and J calls and clone size are those listed in that table; D and trimming were worked out from the DNA. The data contain 150,000 to 200,000 clones, approximately 86% of them seen just once; the ten biggest clones take up over 1.5%.

This clonotype was obtained from a woman aged 18-29 years in good health and CMV-seronegative. This chain links TRBV15 with TRBJ2-4; 10 nucleotides align to TRBD2. Sequencing was performed on PBMCs. The CDR3 sequence: CATSRDLAGAENIQYF. DNA for the CDR3: TGTGCCACCAGCAGAGATCTAGCGGGGGCCGAAAACATTCAGTACTTC.